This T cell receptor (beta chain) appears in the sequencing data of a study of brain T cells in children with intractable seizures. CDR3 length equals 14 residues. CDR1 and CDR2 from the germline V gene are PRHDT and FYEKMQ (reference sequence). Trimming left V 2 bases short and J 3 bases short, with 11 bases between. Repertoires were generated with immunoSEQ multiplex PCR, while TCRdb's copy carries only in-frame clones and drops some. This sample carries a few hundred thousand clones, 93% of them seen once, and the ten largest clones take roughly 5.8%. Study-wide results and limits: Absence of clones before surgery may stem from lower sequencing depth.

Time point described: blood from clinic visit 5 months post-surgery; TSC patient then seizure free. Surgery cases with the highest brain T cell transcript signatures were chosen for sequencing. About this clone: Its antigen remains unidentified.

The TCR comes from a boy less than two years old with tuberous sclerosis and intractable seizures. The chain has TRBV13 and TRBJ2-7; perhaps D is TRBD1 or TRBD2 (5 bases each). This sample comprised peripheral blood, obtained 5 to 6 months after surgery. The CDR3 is CASSLSAGSYEQYF. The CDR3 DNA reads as TGTGCCAGCAGCTTATCAGCAGGGAGCTACGAGCAGTACTTC.